This entry lists 16 T cell receptor beta chains sequenced from one sample in a study of blood T cell repertoires in COVID-19. Using immunoSEQ multiplex PCR, the repertoire was profiled, and TCRdb retains in-frame clones only, with some absent. This sample has more than 65,000 clones, with more than 70% found just once. The sequenced sample consisted of peripheral blood. Receptor source: a man in his forties or fifties with active COVID-19.

The chain combines TRBV5-4 with TRBJ2-7; a possible D gene is TRBD2 (6 bases). V lost 5 bases and J lost 7, with 22 bases in between. The CDR3 contains 15 residues. Per germline, CDR1 SGHNT and CDR2 YYREEE (reference sequence). DNA for the CDR3: TGTGCCAGCAGTTCCCCGGGAGTCTACGTCCGGGAGCAGTACTTC. This codes for CASSSPGVYVREQYF.

This clone was seen only once. The gene calls are TRBV23-1 and TRBJ2-5; 12 bases map to TRBD2. TRBV23-1 is labeled an ORF, and its function is uncertain. The CDR3 runs 19 residues. The V segment lost 4 bases and the J segment 5 bases; nucleotides outside the gene matches: 17. The CDR3 sequence is CASSPITPGLAGAWETQYF. The CDR3 coding sequence is TGCGCCAGCAGTCCAATAACTCCGGGACTAGCGGGCGCATGGGAGACCCAGTACTTC.

This chain joins TRBV18 and TRBJ1-6, with D possibly being TRBD1 (5 bases). The V and J ends lost 2 bases and 9 bases respectively, with 11 bases between them. Germline V gene data show CDR1 as KGHSH and CDR2 as LQKENI. This CDR3 is built from 14 residues. Here the CDR3 reads CASSPREGSSPLHF. CDR3 coding DNA: TGTGCCAGCTCACCAAGGGAGGGGTCTTCACCCCTCCACTTT.

The CDR3, as DNA: TGTGCCAGCAGCCAAGGGTTGGGACAGCTAGCCAAAAACATTCAGTACTTC. The encoded protein is CASSQGLGQLAKNIQYF. V usage is TRBV3-1 (or the pseudogene TRBV3-2) and J usage is TRBJ2-4; 7 bases are shared with TRBD1. The CDR3 sequence is 17 residues long. J was trimmed by 0 bases and V by 1 base; bases with no gene match: 6. CDR1 LGHDT and CDR2 YNNKEL come from the germline V gene (reference sequence).

This rearrangement joins TRBV5-1 to TRBJ2-2; 15 bases align to TRBD2. The CDR3 has 22 amino acids. Germline-derived CDR1 and CDR2 are SGHRS and YFSETQ. V trimming: 2 bases; J trimming: 1 base; junction bases outside the gene matches: 15. The CDR3 here is CASSFPGLAGGPSARNTGELFF. The DNA of the CDR3 is TGCGCCAGCAGCTTCCCGGGACTAGCGGGAGGACCTTCCGCGAGGAACACCGGGGAGCTGTTTTTT.

The genes are TRBV10-3 and TRBJ1-2, with 9 bases fitting TRBD1. Looked up from germline, CDR1 is ENHRY and CDR2 is SYGVKD. The CDR3 sequence is 15 residues long. The V segment lost 0 bases and the J segment 1 base; nucleotides outside the gene matches: 0. In DNA, the CDR3 is TGTGCCATCAGTGAGTCGACAGGGGGTAACTATGGCTACACCTTC. Translated: CAISESTGGNYGYTF.

The chain carries TRBV15 and TRBJ2-5, with 9 bases aligning to TRBD2. J was trimmed by 0 bases and V by 0 bases; bases with no gene match: 14. This CDR3 is built from 20 residues. The V gene's germline CDR1 is LNHNV and CDR2 YYDKDF (reference sequence). CDR3 DNA sequence: TGTGCCACCAGCAGAGAGGCATTTGGGCTAGCGGGGACCGACCAAGAGACCCAGTACTTC. It codes for CATSREAFGLAGTDQETQYF.

This clone came up a few times. The chain combines TRBV6-5 with TRBJ1-1, with D unresolved. CDR3 length equals 13 residues. Between the trimmed V and J ends, which lost 4 bases and 1 base, there was a span of 7 bases. Germline values: CDR1 MNHEY, CDR2 SVGAGI. The CDR3 spells CASSSVTNTEAFF. The CDR3 nucleotides are TGTGCCAGCAGTTCGGTTACGAACACTGAAGCTTTCTTT.

This chain links TRBV5-5 with TRBJ1-2, with D perhaps TRBD1 (6 bases). V gave up 1 base and J gave up 3 bases, with 13 bases separating them. The CDR3 has 15 residues. From germline, CDR1 is SGHKS and CDR2 YYEKEE (reference sequence). The chain's CDR3 is CASSLRGGRDYGYTF. In DNA form, the CDR3 reads TGTGCCAGCAGCTTGCGGGGGGGCCGGGACTATGGCTACACCTTC.

This sequence joins TRBV7-3 and TRBJ2-5; 7 bases are a match to TRBD2. CDR1 is SGHTA, CDR2 FQGTGA, per germline. V shed 1 base and J 4 bases; nucleotides not matched to a gene: 3. This CDR3 has 14 amino acids. The chain's CDR3 is CASSLSPSGETQYF. The DNA of the CDR3 is TGTGCCAGCAGCTTAAGTCCTAGCGGAGAGACCCAGTACTTC.

J is TRBJ1-4 and V is TRBV2, with 9 bases aligning to TRBD1. Germline CDR1 SNHLY, CDR2 FYNNEI. After removal of 4 bases from V and 5 bases from J, the junction contained 11 bases not matched to a gene. The CDR3 length is 17 residues. The CDR3 nucleotides read TGTGCCAGCAGTGTGGGGACAGGGACTACAGGGAATGAAAAACTGTTTTTT. Its protein product is CASSVGTGTTGNEKLFF.

The chain carries TRBV2 and TRBJ1-5; 8 bases match TRBD1. The germline V gene encodes CDR1 SNHLY and CDR2 FYNNEI. Losses at the gene ends were 6 bases for V and 0 bases for J; bases not matched to a gene: 4. The CDR3 is made up of 15 amino acids. The CDR3 DNA follows: TGTGCCAGCAGGGGACAGGTTCTTAGCAATCAGCCCCAGCATTTT. Residues: CASRGQVLSNQPQHF.

This clone was detected once. The V and J genes are TRBV30 and TRBJ1-5; D unresolved. CDR1 GTSNPN and CDR2 SVGIG come from the germline V gene (reference sequence). The CDR3 contains 13 residues. Trimming removed 0 bases from V and 6 bases from J, with 9 bases in between. The CDR3 reads CAWSVRRTQPQHF. Here the CDR3 DNA reads TGTGCCTGGAGTGTGCGGAGAACTCAGCCCCAGCATTTT.

CDR3 bases: TGTGCCAGCAGTTTAATGGGCCCTCTCTACGAGCAGTACTTC. The encoded protein is CASSLMGPLYEQYF. The V and J genes are TRBV2 and TRBJ2-7; D uncertain. Germline assignment: CDR1 SNHLY and CDR2 FYNNEI. The CDR3 is 14 residues long. V lost 5 bases and J 3 bases, leaving 14 bases between the germline ends.

The chain has TRBV29-1 and TRBJ2-1, with D perhaps matching TRBD1 (5 bases). The V gene lost 1 base and the J gene lost 7 bases, with 8 bases spanning the gap. This CDR3 has 12 residues. Germline assignment: CDR1 SQVTM and CDR2 ANQGSEA. The chain's CDR3 is CSVEGRANEQFF. The CDR3 nucleotides are TGCAGCGTTGAAGGCAGGGCGAATGAGCAGTTCTTC.

V usage is TRBV14 and J usage is TRBJ2-7; maybe TRBD2 (6 bases). The CDR3 runs to 16 residues. Germline-derived CDR1 and CDR2 are SGHDN and FVKESK. V dropped 1 base and J dropped 6 bases, with 19 bases sitting between them. This CDR3 reads CASSQVGRGLPSEQYF. The CDR3 coding sequence is TGTGCCAGCAGCCAAGTCGGCCGGGGGTTACCTTCCGAGCAGTACTTC. Combining the CDR3 with reference TRBV14 and TRBJ2-7 gives the whole variable domain EAGVTQFPSHSVIEKGQTVTLRCDPISGHDNLYWYRRVMGKEIKFLLHFVKESKQDESGMPNNRFLAERTGGTYSTLKVQPAELEDSGVYFCASSQVGRGLPSEQYFGPGTRLTVT.